What follows is one T cell receptor beta chain and its context. In the study's own analysis: For nucleated cells, counts were estimated from reference gene primer amplification. Produced via immunoSEQ multiplex PCR; TCRdb's table is partial and in-frame only. V and J calls and clone size are given by that table; D and trimming were obtained from the DNA. The sample has tens of thousands of clones; 80% to 90% are singletons. The sample comes from a study of blood T cell repertoires in COVID-19. The CDR3 extends over 16 amino acids. The germline gives CDR1 SGHRS, CDR2 YFSETQ. V shed 1 base and J shed 5 bases, with 18 bases lying between them.

V is TRBV5-1 and J is TRBJ1-2, with TRBD1 as a possible D gene (5 bases). This receptor was obtained from a man aged 50-59 years with acute or convalescent COVID-19. Sequencing was carried out using peripheral blood. CDR3 nucleotide sequence: TGCGCCAGCAGCTTGAAACAGGCGGCGGTAGGGTATGGCTACACCTTC. Translating gives CASSLKQAAVGYGYTF.